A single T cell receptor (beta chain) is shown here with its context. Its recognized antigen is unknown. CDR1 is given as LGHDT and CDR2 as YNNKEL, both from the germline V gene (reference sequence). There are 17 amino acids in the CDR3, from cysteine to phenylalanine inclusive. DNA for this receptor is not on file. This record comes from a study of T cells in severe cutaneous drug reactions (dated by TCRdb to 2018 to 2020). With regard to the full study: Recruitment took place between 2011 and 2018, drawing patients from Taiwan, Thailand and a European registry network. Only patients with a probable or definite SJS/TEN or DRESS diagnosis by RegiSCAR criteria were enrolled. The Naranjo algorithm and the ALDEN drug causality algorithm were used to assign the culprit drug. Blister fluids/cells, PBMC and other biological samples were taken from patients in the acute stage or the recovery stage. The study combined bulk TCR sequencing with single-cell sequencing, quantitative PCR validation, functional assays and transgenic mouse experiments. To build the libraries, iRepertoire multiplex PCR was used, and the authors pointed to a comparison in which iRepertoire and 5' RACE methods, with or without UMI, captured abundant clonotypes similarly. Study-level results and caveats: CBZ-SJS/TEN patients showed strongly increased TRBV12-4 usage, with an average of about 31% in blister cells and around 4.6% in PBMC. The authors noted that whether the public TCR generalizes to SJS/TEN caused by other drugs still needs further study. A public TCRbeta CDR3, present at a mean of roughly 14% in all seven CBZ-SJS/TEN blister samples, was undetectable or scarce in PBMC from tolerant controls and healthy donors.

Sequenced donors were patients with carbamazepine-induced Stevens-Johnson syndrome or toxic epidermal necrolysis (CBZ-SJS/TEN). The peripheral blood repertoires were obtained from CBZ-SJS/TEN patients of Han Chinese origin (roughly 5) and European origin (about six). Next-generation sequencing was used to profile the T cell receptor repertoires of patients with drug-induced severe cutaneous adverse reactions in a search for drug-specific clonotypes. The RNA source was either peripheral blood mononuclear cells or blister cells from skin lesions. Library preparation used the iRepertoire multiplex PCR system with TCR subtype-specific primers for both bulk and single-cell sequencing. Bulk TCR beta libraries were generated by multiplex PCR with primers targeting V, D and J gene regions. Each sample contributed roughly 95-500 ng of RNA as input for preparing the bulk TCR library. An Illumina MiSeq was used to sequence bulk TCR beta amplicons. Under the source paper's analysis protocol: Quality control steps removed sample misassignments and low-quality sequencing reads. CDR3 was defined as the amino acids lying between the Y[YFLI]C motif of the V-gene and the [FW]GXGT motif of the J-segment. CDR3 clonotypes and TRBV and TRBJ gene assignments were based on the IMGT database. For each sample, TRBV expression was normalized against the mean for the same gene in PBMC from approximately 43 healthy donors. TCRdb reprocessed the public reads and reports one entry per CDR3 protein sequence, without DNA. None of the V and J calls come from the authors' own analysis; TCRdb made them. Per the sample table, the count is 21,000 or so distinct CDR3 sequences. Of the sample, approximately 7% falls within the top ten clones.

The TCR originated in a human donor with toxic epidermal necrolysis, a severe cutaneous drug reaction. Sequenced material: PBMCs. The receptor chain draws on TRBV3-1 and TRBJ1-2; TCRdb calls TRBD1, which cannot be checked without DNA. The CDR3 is CASSQDHSGVRGYGYTF. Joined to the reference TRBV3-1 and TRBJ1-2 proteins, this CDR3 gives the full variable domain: DTAVSQTPKYLVTQMGNDKSIKCEQNLGHDTMYWYKQDSKKFLKIMFSYNNKELIINETVPNRFSPKSPDKAHLNLHINSLELGDSAVYFCASSQDHSGVRGYGYTFGSGTRLTVV.